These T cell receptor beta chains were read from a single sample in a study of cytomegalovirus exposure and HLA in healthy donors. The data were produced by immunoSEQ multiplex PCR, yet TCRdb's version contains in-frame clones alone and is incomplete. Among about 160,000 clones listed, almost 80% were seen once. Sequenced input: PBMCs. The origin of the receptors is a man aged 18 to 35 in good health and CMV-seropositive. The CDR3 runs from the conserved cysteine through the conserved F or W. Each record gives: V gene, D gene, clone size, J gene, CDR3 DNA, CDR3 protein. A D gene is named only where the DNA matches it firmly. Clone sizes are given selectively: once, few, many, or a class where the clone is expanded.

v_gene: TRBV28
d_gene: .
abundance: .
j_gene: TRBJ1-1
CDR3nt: TGTGCCAGCAGTTTGGGGTTTGGGATGGGAGGGGGGCCGGCTTTCTTT
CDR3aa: CASSLGFGMGGGPAFF

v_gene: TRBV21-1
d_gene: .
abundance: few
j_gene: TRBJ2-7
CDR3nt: TGTGCCAGCACGAGTAGCGCTTCCTACGAGCAGTACTTC
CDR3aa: CASTSSASYEQYF

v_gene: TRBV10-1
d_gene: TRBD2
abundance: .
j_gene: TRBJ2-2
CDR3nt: TGCGCCAGCAGTGCTAGCGGGAGATCCGGGGAGCTGTTTTTT
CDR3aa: CASSASGRSGELFF

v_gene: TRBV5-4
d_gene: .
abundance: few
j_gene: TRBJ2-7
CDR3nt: TGTGCCAGCAGCATAGCGGATAGCTCCTACGAGCAGTACTTC
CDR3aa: CASSIADSSYEQYF

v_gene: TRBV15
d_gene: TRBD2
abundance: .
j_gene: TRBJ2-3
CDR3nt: TGTGCCACCAGCGGACCGGGACTAGGCCCCCAGGCAGATACGCAGTATTTT
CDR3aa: CATSGPGLGPQADTQYF

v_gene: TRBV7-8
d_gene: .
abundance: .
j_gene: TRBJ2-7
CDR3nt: TGTGCCAGCAGCTTAGGGGGGGAATACTACGAGCAGTACTTC
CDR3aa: CASSLGGEYYEQYF

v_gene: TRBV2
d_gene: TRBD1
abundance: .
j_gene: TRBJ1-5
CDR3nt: TGTGCCAGCAGTGGACAGGGAGGTTATAGCAATCAGCCCCAGCATTTT
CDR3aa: CASSGQGGYSNQPQHF

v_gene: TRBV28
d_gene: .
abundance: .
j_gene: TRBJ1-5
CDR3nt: TGTGCCACTACGGGGGTTGGTCAGCCCCAGCATTTT
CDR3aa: CATTGVGQPQHF

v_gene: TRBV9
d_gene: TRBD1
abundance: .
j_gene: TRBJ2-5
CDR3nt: TGTGCCAGCAGCGTAGGGATGGCAGGGGGGACCCAGTACTTC
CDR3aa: CASSVGMAGGTQYF

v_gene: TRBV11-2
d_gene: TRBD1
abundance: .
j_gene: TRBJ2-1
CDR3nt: TGTGCCAGCAGCACGGGGACAGGGCTGATGTACAATGAGCAGTTCTTC
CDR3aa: CASSTGTGLMYNEQFF

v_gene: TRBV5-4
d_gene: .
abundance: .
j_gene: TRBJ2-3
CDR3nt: TGTGCCAGCAGCTTGGACAGGGAAGGGGCAGATACGCAGTATTTT
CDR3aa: CASSLDREGADTQYF

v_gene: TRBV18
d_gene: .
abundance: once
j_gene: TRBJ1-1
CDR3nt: TGTGCCAGCTCACCAAGTCGAGATACTGAAGCTTTCTTT
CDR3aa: CASSPSRDTEAFF

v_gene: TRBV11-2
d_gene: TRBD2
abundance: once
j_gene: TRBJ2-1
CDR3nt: TGTGCCAGCAGCTGGACTAGCGCTCTTACGTTCTTC
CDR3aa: CASSWTSALTFF

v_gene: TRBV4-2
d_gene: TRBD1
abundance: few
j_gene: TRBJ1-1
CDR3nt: TGTGCCAGCAGCCAAGATCCGGTATCTGGGCTTGGTACAGGGGGCGCCGGTGAAGCTTTCTTT
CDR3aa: CASSQDPVSGLGTGGAGEAFF

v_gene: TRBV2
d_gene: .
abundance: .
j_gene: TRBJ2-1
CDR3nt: TGTGCCAGCAGACCCAGAGGGGGGGAGGTTTATAATGAGCAGTTCTTC
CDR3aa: CASRPRGGEVYNEQFF

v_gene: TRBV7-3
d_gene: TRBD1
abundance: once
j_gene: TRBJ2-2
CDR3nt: TGTACCAGCAGCTTAGCATCAGGGGGCAGGACCGGGGAGCTGTTTTTT
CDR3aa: CTSSLASGGRTGELFF